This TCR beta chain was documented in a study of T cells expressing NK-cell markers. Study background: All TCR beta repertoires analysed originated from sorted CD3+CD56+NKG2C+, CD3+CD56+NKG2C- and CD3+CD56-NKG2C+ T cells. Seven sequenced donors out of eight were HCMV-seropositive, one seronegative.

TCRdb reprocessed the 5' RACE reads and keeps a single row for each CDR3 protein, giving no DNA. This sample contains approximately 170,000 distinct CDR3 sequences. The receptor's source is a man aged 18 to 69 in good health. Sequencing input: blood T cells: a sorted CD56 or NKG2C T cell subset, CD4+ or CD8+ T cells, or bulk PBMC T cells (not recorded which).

The CDR3 is CASSLTGTSAHEQFF. V gene TRBV5-1 combines with J gene TRBJ2-1; TCRdb calls TRBD2, which cannot be checked without DNA. Germline CDR1 and CDR2: SGHRS and YFSETQ. This CDR3 is 15 amino acids long.